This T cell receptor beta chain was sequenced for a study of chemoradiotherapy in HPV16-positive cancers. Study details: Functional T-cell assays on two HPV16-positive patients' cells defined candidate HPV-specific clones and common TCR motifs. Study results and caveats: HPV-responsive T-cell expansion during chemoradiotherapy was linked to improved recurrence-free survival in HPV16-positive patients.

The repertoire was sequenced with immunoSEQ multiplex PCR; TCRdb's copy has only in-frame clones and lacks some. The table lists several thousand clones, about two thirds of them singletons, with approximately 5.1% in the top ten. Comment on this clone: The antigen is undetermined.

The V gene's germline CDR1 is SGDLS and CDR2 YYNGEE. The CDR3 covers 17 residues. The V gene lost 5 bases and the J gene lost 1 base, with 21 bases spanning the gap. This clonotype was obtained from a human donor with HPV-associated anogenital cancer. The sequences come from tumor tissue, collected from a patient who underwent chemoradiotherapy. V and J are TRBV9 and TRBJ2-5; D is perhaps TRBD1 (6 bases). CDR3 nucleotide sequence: TGTGCCAGCAGTGATAGACAGGACCCAGGGTCCCAAGAGACCCAGTACTTC. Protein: CASSDRQDPGSQETQYF.